A single sample is the source of the 26 T cell receptor beta chains below, sequenced in a study of blood T cell repertoires in COVID-19 (dated by TCRdb to about 2020). The library was built by means of the immunoSEQ multiplex PCR assay. Imported from immuneACCESS, the table was reduced by TCRdb to in-frame sequences with V and J called. These copies leave out some clones; in studies compared against another copy, an unresolved V gene accounts for under half, and the cause of the remainder is not known. This sample gives some 160,000 clones in total; approximately 80% of them show up just once. About 1.5% of the sample comes from the top ten. The sample comprised peripheral blood. All receptors come from a human donor in a cohort sampled during active COVID-19.

The chain employs TRBV10-3 and TRBJ1-2, with D possibly being TRBD1 (6 bases). The germline V gene has CDR1 ENHRY and CDR2 SYGVKD. CDR3 size: 13 residues. Trimming took off 6 bases at V and 6 bases at J, with 14 bases between the two ends. The CDR3 here is CAISVTGLDGYTF. CDR3 nucleotide sequence: TGTGCCATCAGCGTTACAGGGTTGGATGGCTACACCTTC.

DNA of the CDR3: TGTGCCAGCAGTGAATGGGGCAGGGGGTGGGAGACCCAGTACTTC. This gives the protein CASSEWGRGWETQYF. This chain uses TRBV2 with TRBJ2-5; 7 bases map to TRBD1. The CDR3 sequence is 15 residues long. Looked up from germline, CDR1 is SNHLY and CDR2 is FYNNEI. The trim removed 2 bases at V and 5 bases at J, leaving 8 bases unmatched. Drawing the rest from reference TRBV2 and TRBJ2-5, the complete variable domain is EPEVTQTPSHQVTQMGQEVILRCVPISNHLYFYWYRQILGQKVEFLVSFYNNEISEKSEIFDDQFSVERPDGSNFTLKIRSTKLEDSAMYFCASSEWGRGWETQYFGPGTRLLVL.

This clone was detected only a few times. The rearrangement uses TRBV7-2 and TRBJ2-7; 13 bases are a match to TRBD2. Trimming removed 7 bases from V and 6 bases from J; junction bases left unmatched: 9. The germline gives CDR1 SGHTA, CDR2 FQGNSA. The CDR3 contains 15 residues. This chain's CDR3 is CASKPGLAGTGEQYF. The CDR3, as DNA: TGTGCCAGCAAACCGGGACTAGCGGGAACCGGCGAGCAGTACTTC.

The V gene is TRBV18, the J gene TRBJ2-3; 8 bases are shared with TRBD1. CDR1 and CDR2 from the germline V gene are KGHSH and LQKENI. With V trimmed by 3 bases and J by 3 bases, 8 bases remained unmatched. The CDR3 consists of 16 residues. In nucleotides, the CDR3 is TGTGCCAGCTCACCTCGGACAGGGTCGGTTACAGATACGCAGTATTTT. Its translation: CASSPRTGSVTDTQYF.

This clone has more than one count but fewer than ten. The chain uses TRBV11-1 and TRBJ1-5; D is possibly TRBD1 (6 bases). Germline loops: CDR1 SGHAT, CDR2 FQDESV (reference sequence). The CDR3 sequence is 14 residues long. Trimming took off 1 base at V and 7 bases at J, with 11 bases between the two ends. The CDR3 loop reads CASSLEGRGQPQHF. The CDR3 DNA is TGTGCCAGCAGCTTAGAGGGAAGGGGGCAGCCCCAGCATTTT.

The gene calls are TRBV7-3 and TRBJ2-3; tentative D call: TRBD1 (6 bases). The CDR3 has 16 residues. The ends were cut back, 4 bases at V and 0 bases at J, with 14 bases in the middle. Germline CDR1 is SGHTA and CDR2 is FQGTGA. Written as DNA, the CDR3 is TGTGCCAGCAGCTCTTATGACAGGACTAGCACAGATACGCAGTATTTT. Protein product: CASSSYDRTSTDTQYF.

The V and J genes are TRBV6-4 and TRBJ2-1, with a weak D call TRBD1 (5 bases). This CDR3 has 16 amino acids. CDR1 and CDR2 from the germline V gene are MRHNA and SNTAGT. The V and J ends lost 0 bases and 6 bases respectively, with 15 bases between them. This CDR3 reads CASSDSSRTLFNEQFF. The DNA for the CDR3 is TGTGCCAGCAGTGACTCGTCCCGGACACTATTCAATGAGCAGTTCTTC.

V usage is TRBV12-1 and J usage is TRBJ2-5; the table calls TRBD1, which could not be checked here. TRBV12-1 is described as a pseudogene. The CDR3 has 15 amino acids. The CDR3, as DNA: TGTGCCAGCAGCTTTAGGGGCAGGGGGCAAGAGACCCAGTACTTC. Translated, it gives CASSFRGRGQETQYF.

For the CDR3, the DNA is TGCGCCAGCAGCTTTCCCCAGTCCTACGAGCAGTACTTC. Translation: CASSFPQSYEQYF. The gene calls are TRBV5-1 and TRBJ2-7, with D unclear. CDR1 SGHRS and CDR2 YFSETQ come from the germline V gene. The CDR3 extends over 13 amino acids. The V gene lost 2 bases and the J gene lost 1 base, with 7 bases spanning the gap. The full variable domain, in which reference TRBV5-1 and TRBJ2-7 provide the parts outside the CDR3, is KAGVTQTPRYLIKTRGQQVTLSCSPISGHRSVSWYQQTPGQGLQFLFEYFSETQRNKGNFPGRFSGRQFSNSRSEMNVSTLELGDSALYLCASSFPQSYEQYFGPGTRLTVT.

The chain couples TRBV7-3 to TRBJ2-3; 12 bases map to TRBD2. The CDR3 loop spans 16 amino acids. Per the germline V gene, CDR1 is SGHTA and CDR2 is FQGTGA. The junction had 8 bases not matched to a gene; V was cut back by 4 bases and J by 6 bases. The CDR3 nucleotides are TGTGCCAGCAGCTCTAGCGGGAGGGCCGGAGTGGATACGCAGTATTTT. Amino acids: CASSSSGRAGVDTQYF.

The chain couples TRBV28 to TRBJ1-2, with D maybe TRBD1 (5 bases). The CDR3 covers 12 residues. The germline CDR1 and CDR2 sequences are MDHEN and SYDVKM. The ends were cut back, 5 bases at V and 2 bases at J, with 6 bases in the middle. The CDR3 region is CASSRGNYGYTF. The DNA of the CDR3 is TGTGCCAGCAGTAGGGGAAACTATGGCTACACCTTC.

The V gene is TRBV6-5, the J gene TRBJ2-7; TRBD1 agrees at 9 bases. The CDR3 extends over 14 amino acids. The germline V gene has CDR1 MNHEY and CDR2 SVGAGI. Trimming removed 2 bases from V and 4 bases from J; junction bases left unmatched: 3. The CDR3 DNA is TGTGCCAGCAGTTACGACAGGGGGGTTTACGAGCAGTACTTC. This translates into CASSYDRGVYEQYF.

The chain recombines TRBV15 with TRBJ2-2; 8 nucleotides agree with TRBD1. Germline CDR1 and CDR2: LNHNV and YYDKDF (reference sequence). The CDR3 totals 18 residues. Losses at the gene ends were 1 base for V and 2 bases for J; bases not matched to a gene: 9. The CDR3 DNA is TGTGCCACCAGCAGAGGGGGGAACAGGGGGAAAAACACCGGGGAGCTGTTTTTT. This codes for CATSRGGNRGKNTGELFF.

This chain connects TRBV11-2 to TRBJ2-7; tentative D call: TRBD2 (5 bases). From germline, CDR1 is SGHAT and CDR2 FQNNGV. This CDR3 is built from 14 residues. Trimming took off 4 bases at V and 3 bases at J, with 13 bases between the two ends. CDR3 loop: CASSSLQRVYEQYF. In nucleotides, the CDR3 is TGTGCCAGCAGCTCCCTCCAGAGGGTCTACGAGCAGTACTTC.

This clone was detected a few times. The CDR3 spells CASSQDRGRTYEQYF. The CDR3 DNA follows: TGCGCCAGCAGCCAAGACAGGGGGAGGACCTACGAGCAGTACTTC. J is TRBJ2-7 and V is TRBV4-1; D possibly corresponds to TRBD1 (7 bases). The V and J ends lost 0 bases and 2 bases respectively, with 11 bases between them. The CDR3 loop spans 15 amino acids. Germline V gene sequence: CDR1 MGHRA, CDR2 YSYEKL.

The rearrangement links TRBV2 to TRBJ2-7; 9 bases line up with TRBD1. CDR1 and CDR2 (germline): SNHLY, FYNNEI. The trim removed 10 bases at V and 5 bases at J, leaving 6 bases unmatched. CDR3 length equals 12 residues. The CDR3 region is CANRDRVHEQYF. The CDR3 bases are TGTGCCAACCGGGACAGGGTCCACGAGCAGTACTTC.

This clone was detected only a few times. The CDR3 spells CASSTRTSGSYEQYF. CDR3 DNA: TGTGCCAGTAGTACCAGGACTAGCGGATCCTACGAGCAGTACTTC. The chain combines TRBV19 with TRBJ2-7, with 10 bases that match TRBD2. Losses at the gene ends were 4 bases for V and 1 base for J; bases not matched to a gene: 4. The CDR3 covers 15 residues. The V gene's germline CDR1 is LNHDA and CDR2 SQIVND (reference sequence).

On this clone itself: The sample holds other DNA sequences that translate to the same CDR3. The chain combines TRBV7-9 with TRBJ2-7; 7 bases are a match to TRBD1. V gave up 5 bases and J gave up 3 bases; unmatched junction bases: 4. Per germline, CDR1 SEHNR and CDR2 FQNEAQ (reference sequence). This CDR3 contains 13 residues. The DNA for the CDR3 is TGTGCCAGCAGCCGAAGACAGGGCTACGAGCAGTACTTC. It yields the protein CASSRRQGYEQYF.

The chain has TRBV9 and TRBJ1-5; the D gene is possibly TRBD1 (5 bases). Trimming pared 3 bases from V and 2 bases from J, leaving 12 bases between. Germline V gives CDR1 SGDLS, CDR2 YYNGEE. There are 15 residues in the CDR3. In nucleotides, the CDR3 is TGTGCCAGCAGCGCAAGTATAGGGGGCAATCAGCCCCAGCATTTT. Residues: CASSASIGGNQPQHF.

This clone appeared a few times. This chain connects TRBV4-1 to TRBJ1-1; D remains unclear. Germline CDR1 reads MGHRA; CDR2 reads YSYEKL. The CDR3 extends over 15 amino acids. Between the trimmed V and J ends, which lost 4 bases and 3 bases, there was a span of 15 bases. The CDR3 region is CASSLAVVGYTEAFF. The CDR3 nucleotides read TGCGCCAGCAGCCTAGCGGTAGTGGGATACACTGAAGCTTTCTTT.

The chain uses TRBV10-3 and TRBJ1-2; 11 positions match TRBD1. This CDR3 contains 15 residues. CDR1 and CDR2 (germline): ENHRY, SYGVKD. J lost 1 base, V lost 7 bases, and 5 bases had no gene match. The CDR3 nucleotides read TGTGCCATCACCCGGACAGGGGGCCTTAACTATGGCTACACCTTC. Translating gives CAITRTGGLNYGYTF.

V usage is TRBV7-2 and J usage is TRBJ2-7, with a tentative D call TRBD1 (7 bases). Germline CDR1 is SGHTA and CDR2 is FQGNSA. The V end was cut by 1 base, the J end by 1 base, with 11 bases between. The length of the CDR3 is 15 residues. CDR3: CASSLGGTVSYEQYF. The CDR3 DNA reads TGTGCCAGCAGCTTAGGCGGGACAGTATCCTACGAGCAGTACTTC.

The chain's CDR3 is CASSQGGGNYGYTF. The DNA of the CDR3 is TGTGCCAGCAGCCAAGGGGGAGGTAACTATGGCTACACCTTC. The V and J genes are TRBV3-1 (or the pseudogene TRBV3-2) and TRBJ1-2, with D uncertain. From germline, CDR1 is LGHDT and CDR2 YNNKEL (reference sequence). The CDR3 is 14 amino acids. V dropped 1 base and J dropped 1 base, with 7 bases sitting between them.

This chain's CDR3 is CASKRGELRETQYF. DNA of the CDR3: TGTGCCAGCAAGCGGGGGGAACTCCGGGAGACCCAGTACTTC. The V call is TRBV6-5, the J call TRBJ2-5; 9 positions agree with TRBD2. The length of the CDR3 is 14 residues. CDR1 and CDR2 from the germline V gene are MNHEY and SVGAGI. V shed 7 bases, J shed 5 bases, and the junction held 8 bases outside the gene matches.

The chain couples TRBV6-2 or TRBV6-3 to TRBJ2-3; D gene uncertain. The CDR3 is 15 amino acids. The V and J ends lost 2 bases and 4 bases respectively, with 13 bases between them. Germline CDR1 is MNHEY and CDR2 is SVGEGT. The CDR3 reads CASSYRSLGADTQYF. The CDR3 coding sequence is TGTGCCAGCAGTTACAGGAGCCTAGGAGCAGATACGCAGTATTTT.

This chain uses TRBV3-1 (or the pseudogene TRBV3-2) with TRBJ1-3; TRBD1 is a possible D gene (5 bases). The CDR3 length is 17 residues. The germline V gene encodes CDR1 LGHDT and CDR2 YNNKEL (reference sequence). Trimming shortened V by 0 bases and J by 1 base, and 13 bases separated the two germline ends. The CDR3 coding sequence is TGTGCCAGCAGCCAAGAGCAGGGCCGGGGGTCTGGAAACACCATATATTTT. It encodes CASSQEQGRGSGNTIYF.